The 8 T cell receptor beta chains reported below all come from one sample, sequenced in a study of T cells after posttransplantation cyclophosphamide. Cyclophosphamide on days +3 and +4 followed busulfan-fludarabine conditioning and a marrow graft. Method: immunoSEQ multiplex PCR; TCRdb's copy keeps in-frame clones and lacks some. The sample lists about 11,000 clones, 85% occurring once. The sequenced sample was PBMCs, obtained 1,700 to 2,000 days after allogeneic stem cell transplant with posttransplant cyclophosphamide. All receptors come from a female patient aged 50-59 years who received an allogeneic stem cell transplant from a related donor, was CMV-positive, and had no GVHD. Some T cells here may be from the graft donor.

V gene TRBV18 combines with J gene TRBJ2-2, with D possibly TRBD1 on 7 matching bases. The germline V gene encodes CDR1 KGHSH and CDR2 LQKENI. Between the trimmed V and J ends, which lost 4 bases and 5 bases, there was a span of 17 bases. The length of the CDR3 is 16 residues. The CDR3 here is CASSLALGGQTGELFF. DNA of the CDR3: TGTGCCAGCTCACTTGCCCTCGGGGGACAGACCGGGGAGCTGTTTTTT.

This clone was counted a single time. The genes are TRBV30 and TRBJ2-3, with D possibly TRBD2 on 7 matching bases. Germline assignment: CDR1 GTSNPN and CDR2 SVGIG (reference sequence). Trimming cost V 2 bases and J 4 bases, with 19 bases left between them. The CDR3 is 16 residues long. The CDR3 reads CAWSYHRAGVPDTQYF. Here the CDR3 DNA reads TGTGCCTGGAGTTACCACAGGGCGGGAGTCCCAGATACGCAGTATTTT.

This clone was seen just once. The V gene is TRBV30, the J gene TRBJ1-5, with D possibly being TRBD1 (6 bases). CDR3 size: 15 residues. Germline CDR1 and CDR2: GTSNPN and SVGIG (reference sequence). V shed 2 bases and J shed 0 bases, with 11 bases lying between them. The CDR3 sequence: CAWSLTGYSNQPQHF. The CDR3 DNA is TGTGCCTGGAGTTTGACAGGATATAGCAATCAGCCCCAGCATTTT.

The chain has TRBV9 and TRBJ2-2, with unresolved D. The CDR3 runs to 14 residues. V was trimmed by 2 bases and J by 6 bases, leaving 11 bases between them. Germline-derived CDR1 and CDR2 are SGDLS and YYNGEE. CDR3 bases: TGTGCCAGCAGCGTGCGCCTCTTTCCCGGGGAGCTGTTTTTT. Its protein is CASSVRLFPGELFF.

V usage is TRBV5-1 and J usage is TRBJ1-3; 10 bases are shared with TRBD1. The germline gives CDR1 SGHRS, CDR2 YFSETQ. This CDR3 has 14 amino acids. J was trimmed by 4 bases and V by 7 bases; bases with no gene match: 5. The CDR3, as DNA: TGCGCCAGCCGGCCGGGACAGGGGGGAAACACCATATATTTT. Its protein product is CASRPGQGGNTIYF.

V usage is TRBV27 and J usage is TRBJ2-3; D not certain. Germline V gene lookup returns CDR1 MNHEY and CDR2 SMNVEV (reference sequence). This CDR3 region has 16 residues. V lost 3 bases to trimming and J lost 1 base, with 14 bases between them. The CDR3: CASSLLKLVGTDTQYF. Written as DNA, the CDR3 is TGTGCCAGCAGTTTGCTGAAGCTCGTGGGCACAGATACGCAGTATTTT.

The sample holds a few counts of this clone. The rearrangement links TRBV4-1 to TRBJ2-2; a possible D gene is TRBD2 (5 bases). The V and J ends lost 4 bases and 7 bases respectively, with 7 bases between them. Germline V gene sequence: CDR1 MGHRA, CDR2 YSYEKL. This CDR3 contains 12 residues. CDR3 nucleotide sequence: TGCGCCAGCAGCCTAGGGAGCGGGGAGCTGTTTTTT. This gives the protein CASSLGSGELFF.

This rearrangement joins TRBV11-2 to TRBJ2-1; TRBD2 matches at 8 bases. Trimming took 6 bases from V and 3 from J; bases not matched to a gene: 13. Looked up from germline, CDR1 is SGHAT and CDR2 is FQNNGV. The CDR3 totals 17 residues. CDR3 sequence: CASRRAGVSWNYNEQFF. As DNA, the CDR3 is TGTGCCAGCAGACGAGCGGGGGTCTCTTGGAACTACAATGAGCAGTTCTTC.